This TCR beta chain was recovered during a study of blood T cell repertoires in COVID-19 (dated by TCRdb to the early 2020s). Background on the whole study: Samples covering the acute and convalescent phases of COVID-19 were provided by collaborators in the United States, Italy and Spain. Nearly every sample came with metadata listing a de-identified subject ID, COVID-19 status, age in years and sex. The repertoires were released in a freely available public database meant as a resource for research on the immune response to SARS-CoV-2. Subjects who had been exposed to COVID-19, were actively infected with it, or had recovered from it provided the deeply sampled blood TCRbeta repertoires that made up the dataset. Samples came from the ongoing ImmuneRACE study (first 160 participants) plus 1,254 subjects from 6 global collaborators. Where HLA class I and class II types were available, the types were taken from metadata supplied by the sample provider, not from assay-based typing. The material from the prospective study consisted of cDNA or gDNA derived from T cells, B-cell-depleted T cells, or PBMCs.

Results and caveats for the whole study, not just this receptor: Clinical and demographic metadata were provided uncurated, with the amount varying by source and participant.

Collaborating institutions collected whole blood in K2EDTA tubes following their own protocols. Collaborator samples were shipped for TCRbeta analysis as frozen whole blood, isolated PBMCs, or DNA extracted from either sample type. Points on this clone: Its binding antigen is unknown. Nothing much larger sits one base from this clone, and base qualities are not available.

The immunoSEQ Assay, a bias-controlled multiplex PCR, was used to amplify TCRbeta CDR3 regions from genomic DNA. Per the source publication's procedure: Within the assay, amplification of reference gene primers was used to estimate how many nucleated cells each sample contained. To quantify the absolute abundance of each unique TCRbeta CDR3 rearrangement, sequence reads were collapsed and filtered. For each sample, productive Simpson clonality was calculated by taking the square root of Simpson's diversity index across productive rearrangements. Not all clones reach the TCRdb copy of this immuneACCESS table, which keeps in-frame sequences only. Checked studies attribute under half of the gap to unresolved V genes and leave the rest unexplained. V, J and clone size are those of that table, while D and trimming were read from the DNA. The table for this sample lists around 140,000 clones; less than 85% of them were counted only once. Of the sample, 15% to 20% is held by the ten largest clones.

V lost 4 bases and J lost 4 bases; the stretch between them is 17 bases long. CDR3 length: 15 amino acids, cysteine to phenylalanine. The retained sequence is limited to the CDR3, 45 bases, with the frame set at the first base. Via the germline V gene, CDR1 is SGHRS and CDR2 YFSETQ. The chain uses TRBV5-1 and TRBJ1-2; the D gene cannot be named for sure. The specimen sequenced was peripheral blood. This clonotype was obtained from a woman of 80 years or more with acute or convalescent COVID-19. CDR3 sequence: CASSTGPVEIYGYTF. The base sequence is TGCGCCAGCAGCACCGGTCCTGTGGAGATCTATGGCTACACCTTC. The CDR3, completed at both ends by the reference TRBV5-1 and TRBJ1-2 genes, gives the full variable domain KAGVTQTPRYLIKTRGQQVTLSCSPISGHRSVSWYQQTPGQGLQFLFEYFSETQRNKGNFPGRFSGRQFSNSRSEMNVSTLELGDSALYLCASSTGPVEIYGYTFGSGTRLTVV.